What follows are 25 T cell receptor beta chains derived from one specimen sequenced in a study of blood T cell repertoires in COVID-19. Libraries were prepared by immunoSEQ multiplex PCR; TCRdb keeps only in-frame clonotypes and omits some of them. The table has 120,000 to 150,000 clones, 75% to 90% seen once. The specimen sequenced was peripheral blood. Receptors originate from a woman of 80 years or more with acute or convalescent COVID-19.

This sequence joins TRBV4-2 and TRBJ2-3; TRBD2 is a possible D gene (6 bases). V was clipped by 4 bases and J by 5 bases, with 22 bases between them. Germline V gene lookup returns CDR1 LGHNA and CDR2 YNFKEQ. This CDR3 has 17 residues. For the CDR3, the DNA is TGTGCCAGCAGCCTAAAGAGGGACTTAACCAGTGGAGATACGCAGTATTTT. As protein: CASSLKRDLTSGDTQYF.

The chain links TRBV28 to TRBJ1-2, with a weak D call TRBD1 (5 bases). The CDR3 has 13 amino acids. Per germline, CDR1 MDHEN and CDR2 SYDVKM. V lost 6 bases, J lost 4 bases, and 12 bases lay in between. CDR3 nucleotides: TGTGCCAGCAGACCCACAGGCTTCTATGGCTACACCTTC. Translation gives CASRPTGFYGYTF.

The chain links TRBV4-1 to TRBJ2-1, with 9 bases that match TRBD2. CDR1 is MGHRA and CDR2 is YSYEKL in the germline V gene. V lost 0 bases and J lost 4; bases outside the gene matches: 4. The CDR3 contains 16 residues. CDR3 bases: TGCGCCAGCAGCCAAGATACTAGCGGGTTTTACAATGAGCAGTTCTTC. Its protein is CASSQDTSGFYNEQFF.

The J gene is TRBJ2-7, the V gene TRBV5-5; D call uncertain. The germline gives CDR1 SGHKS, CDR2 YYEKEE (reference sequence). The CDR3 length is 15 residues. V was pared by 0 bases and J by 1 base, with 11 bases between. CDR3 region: CASSLDSSLSYEQYF. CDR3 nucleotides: TGTGCCAGCAGCTTGGACAGTTCCTTATCCTACGAGCAGTACTTC. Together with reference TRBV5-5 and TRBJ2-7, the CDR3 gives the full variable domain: DAGVTQSPTHLIKTRGQQVTLRCSPISGHKSVSWYQQVLGQGPQFIFQYYEKEERGRGNFPDRFSARQFPNYSSELNVNALLLGDSALYLCASSLDSSLSYEQYFGPGTRLTVT.

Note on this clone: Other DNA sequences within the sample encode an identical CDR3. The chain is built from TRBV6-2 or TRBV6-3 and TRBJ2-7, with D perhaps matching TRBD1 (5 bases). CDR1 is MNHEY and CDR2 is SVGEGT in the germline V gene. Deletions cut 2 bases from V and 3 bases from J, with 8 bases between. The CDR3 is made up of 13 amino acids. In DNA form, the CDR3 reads TGTGCCAGCAGTTACCGCGACAGCTACGAGCAGTACTTC. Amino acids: CASSYRDSYEQYF.

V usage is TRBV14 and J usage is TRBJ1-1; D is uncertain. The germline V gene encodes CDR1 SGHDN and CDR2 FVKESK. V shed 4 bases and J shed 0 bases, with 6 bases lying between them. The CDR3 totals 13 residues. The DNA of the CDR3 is TGTGCCAGCAGCCCGGACTTGAACACTGAAGCTTTCTTT. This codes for CASSPDLNTEAFF.

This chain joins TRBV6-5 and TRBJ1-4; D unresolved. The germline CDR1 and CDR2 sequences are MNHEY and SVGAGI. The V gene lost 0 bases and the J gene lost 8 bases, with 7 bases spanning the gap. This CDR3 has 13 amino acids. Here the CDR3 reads CASSYSSGEKLFF. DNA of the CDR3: TGTGCCAGCAGTTACTCCAGCGGCGAAAAACTGTTTTTT.

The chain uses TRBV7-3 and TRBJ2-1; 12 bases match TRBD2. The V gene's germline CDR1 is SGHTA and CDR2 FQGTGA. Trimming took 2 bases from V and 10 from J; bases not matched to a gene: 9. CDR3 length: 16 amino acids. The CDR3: CASSLSGTSGSREQFF. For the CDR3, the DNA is TGTGCCAGCAGCTTATCCGGGACTAGCGGGTCTCGGGAGCAGTTCTTC.

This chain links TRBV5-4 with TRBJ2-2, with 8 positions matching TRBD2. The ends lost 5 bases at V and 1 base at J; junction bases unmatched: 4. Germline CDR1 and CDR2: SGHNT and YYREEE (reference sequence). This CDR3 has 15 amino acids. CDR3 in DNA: TGTGCCAGCAGTTTAGCGGGGCGGAACACCGGGGAGCTGTTTTTT. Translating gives CASSLAGRNTGELFF.

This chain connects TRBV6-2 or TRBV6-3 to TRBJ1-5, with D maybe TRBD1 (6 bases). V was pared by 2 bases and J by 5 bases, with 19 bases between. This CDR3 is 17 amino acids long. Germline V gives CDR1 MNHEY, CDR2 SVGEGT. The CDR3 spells CASSYPSGQGRDQPQHF. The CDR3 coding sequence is TGTGCCAGCAGTTACCCCTCAGGGCAGGGGAGGGATCAGCCCCAGCATTTT.

CDR3 in amino acids: CASRGQGIISGYTF. The CDR3 nucleotides read TGTGCCAGCAGAGGACAGGGGATAATAAGTGGCTACACCTTC. V usage is TRBV2 and J usage is TRBJ1-2; 9 bases are shared with TRBD1. The trim removed 6 bases at V and 7 bases at J, leaving 9 bases unmatched. CDR3 length equals 14 residues. CDR1 and CDR2 (germline): SNHLY, FYNNEI.

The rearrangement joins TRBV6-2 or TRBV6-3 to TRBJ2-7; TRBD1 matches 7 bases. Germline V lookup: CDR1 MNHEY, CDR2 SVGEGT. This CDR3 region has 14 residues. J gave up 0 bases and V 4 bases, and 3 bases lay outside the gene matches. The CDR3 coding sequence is TGTGCCAGCAGTTTGACAGGGACCTCCTACGAGCAGTACTTC. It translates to CASSLTGTSYEQYF.

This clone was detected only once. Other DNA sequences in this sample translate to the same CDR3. The CDR3 spells CASSLAGDQPQHF. The CDR3 nucleotides read TGCGCCAGCAGCTTGGCCGGAGATCAGCCCCAGCATTTT. The rearrangement links TRBV5-1 to TRBJ1-5; D is uncertain. The CDR3 sequence is 13 residues long. Germline-derived CDR1 and CDR2 are SGHRS and YFSETQ. Trimming cost V 0 bases and J 5 bases, with 6 bases left between them.

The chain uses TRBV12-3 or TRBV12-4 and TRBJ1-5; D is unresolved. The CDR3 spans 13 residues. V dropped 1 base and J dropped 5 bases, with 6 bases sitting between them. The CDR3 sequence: CASSLVEDQPQHF. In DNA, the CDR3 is TGTGCCAGCAGTTTAGTGGAGGATCAGCCCCAGCATTTT.

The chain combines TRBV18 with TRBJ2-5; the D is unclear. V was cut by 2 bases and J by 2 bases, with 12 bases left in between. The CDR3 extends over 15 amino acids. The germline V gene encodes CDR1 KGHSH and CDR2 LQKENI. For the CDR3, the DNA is TGTGCCAGCTCACCATTGTTGGCAGTTCAAGAGACCCAGTACTTC. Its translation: CASSPLLAVQETQYF.

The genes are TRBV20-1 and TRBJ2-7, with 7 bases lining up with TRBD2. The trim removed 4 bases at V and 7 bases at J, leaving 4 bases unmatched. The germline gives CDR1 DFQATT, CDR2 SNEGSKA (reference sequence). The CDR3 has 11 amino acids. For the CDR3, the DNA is TGCAGTGCTAAGAAGGGAGGGGAGCAGTACTTC. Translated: CSAKKGGEQYF.

The CDR3 spells CASSQDGNYGYTF. In DNA form, the CDR3 reads TGTGCCAGCAGCCAAGACGGGAACTATGGCTACACCTTC. The V gene is TRBV12-3 or TRBV12-4, the J gene TRBJ1-2; no definite D call. This CDR3 has 13 amino acids. The V end lost 6 bases, the J end lost 2 bases, and 10 bases lay between the germline ends.

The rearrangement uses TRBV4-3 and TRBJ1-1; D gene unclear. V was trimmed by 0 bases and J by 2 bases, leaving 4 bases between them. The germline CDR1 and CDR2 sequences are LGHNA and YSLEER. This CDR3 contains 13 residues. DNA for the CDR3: TGCGCCAGCAGCCAAGATTATAACACTGAAGCTTTCTTT. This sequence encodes CASSQDYNTEAFF.

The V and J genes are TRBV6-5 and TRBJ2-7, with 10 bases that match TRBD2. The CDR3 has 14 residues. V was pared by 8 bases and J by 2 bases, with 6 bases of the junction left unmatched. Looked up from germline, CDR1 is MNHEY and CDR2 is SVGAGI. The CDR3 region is CASALAGGTYEQYF. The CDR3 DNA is TGTGCCAGCGCGTTAGCGGGGGGTACCTACGAGCAGTACTTC.

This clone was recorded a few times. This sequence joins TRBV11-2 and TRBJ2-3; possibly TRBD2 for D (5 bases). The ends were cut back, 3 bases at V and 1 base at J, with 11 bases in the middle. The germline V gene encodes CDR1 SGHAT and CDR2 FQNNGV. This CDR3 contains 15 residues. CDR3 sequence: CASSFEGVGTDTQYF. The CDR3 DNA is TGTGCCAGCAGCTTTGAGGGTGTTGGCACAGATACGCAGTATTTT.

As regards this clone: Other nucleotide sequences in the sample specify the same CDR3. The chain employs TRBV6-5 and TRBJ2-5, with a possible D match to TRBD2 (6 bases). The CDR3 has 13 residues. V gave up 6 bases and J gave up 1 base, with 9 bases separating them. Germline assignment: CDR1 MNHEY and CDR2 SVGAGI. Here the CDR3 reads CASSPRGQETQYF. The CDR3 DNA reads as TGTGCCAGCAGCCCGCGGGGCCAAGAGACCCAGTACTTC.

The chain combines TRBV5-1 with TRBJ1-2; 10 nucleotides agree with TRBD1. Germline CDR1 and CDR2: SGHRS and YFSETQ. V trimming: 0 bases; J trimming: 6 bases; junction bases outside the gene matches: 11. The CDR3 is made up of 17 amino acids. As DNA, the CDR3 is TGCGCCAGCAGCTTGGCCGTGGGGGACAGGGGCCCCCATGGCTACACCTTC. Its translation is CASSLAVGDRGPHGYTF. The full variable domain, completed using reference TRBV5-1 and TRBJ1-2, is KAGVTQTPRYLIKTRGQQVTLSCSPISGHRSVSWYQQTPGQGLQFLFEYFSETQRNKGNFPGRFSGRQFSNSRSEMNVSTLELGDSALYLCASSLAVGDRGPHGYTFGSGTRLTVV.

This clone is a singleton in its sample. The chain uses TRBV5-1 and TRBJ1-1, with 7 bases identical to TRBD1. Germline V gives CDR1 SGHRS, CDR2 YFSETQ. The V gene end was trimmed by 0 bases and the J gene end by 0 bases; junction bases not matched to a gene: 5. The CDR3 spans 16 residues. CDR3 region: CASSLGTGVMNTEAFF. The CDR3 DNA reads TGCGCCAGCAGCTTGGGGACAGGAGTCATGAACACTGAAGCTTTCTTT. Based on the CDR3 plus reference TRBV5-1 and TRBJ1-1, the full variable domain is KAGVTQTPRYLIKTRGQQVTLSCSPISGHRSVSWYQQTPGQGLQFLFEYFSETQRNKGNFPGRFSGRQFSNSRSEMNVSTLELGDSALYLCASSLGTGVMNTEAFFGQGTRLTVV.

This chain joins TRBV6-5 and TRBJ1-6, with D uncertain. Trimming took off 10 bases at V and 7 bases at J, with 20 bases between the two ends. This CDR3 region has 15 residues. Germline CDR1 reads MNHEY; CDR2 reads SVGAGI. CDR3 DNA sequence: TGTGCCACCTCAAGGCCGTTGGGAGGGAATTCACCCCTCCACTTT. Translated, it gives CATSRPLGGNSPLHF.

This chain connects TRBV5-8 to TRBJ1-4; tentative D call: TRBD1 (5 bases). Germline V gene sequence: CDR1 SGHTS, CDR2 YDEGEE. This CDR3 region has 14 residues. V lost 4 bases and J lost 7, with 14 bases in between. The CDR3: CASSLKGLGEKLFF. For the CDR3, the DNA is TGTGCCAGCAGCCTAAAGGGGCTGGGTGAAAAACTGTTTTTT.